This passage covers 27 T cell receptor beta chains from one sample sequenced in a study of response to subunit inactivated influenza vaccine. One entry per CDR3 protein, called by TCRdb with MiXCR from the RT-PCR reads. The data show almost 600,000 distinct CDR3 sequences, less than 15% seen once. Sequencing was performed on PBMCs from blood, taken 11 to 12 days after vaccination. These receptors were obtained from a man over 45 who received an inactivated influenza vaccine.

This chain uses TRBV6-2 or TRBV6-3 with TRBJ2-3; TRBD2 aligns across 9 bases. J lost 6 bases, V lost 3 bases, and 7 bases had no gene match. CDR1 MNHEY and CDR2 SVGEGT come from the germline V gene. The CDR3 consists of 15 residues. In nucleotides, the CDR3 is TGTGCCAGCAGTTATGCGGGGGGGCACGTCGATACGCAGTATTTT. This gives the protein CASSYAGGHVDTQYF.

In its sample, this clonotype was seen once. This chain connects TRBV19 to TRBJ2-7, with D perhaps TRBD1 (6 bases). V lost 6 bases and J lost 3, with 15 bases in between. The CDR3 loop spans 14 amino acids. Germline V lookup: CDR1 LNHDA, CDR2 SQIVND (reference sequence). The CDR3 DNA reads as TGTGCCAGTAGAACTGACAGGTGGAGCTACGAGCAGTACTTC. It yields the protein CASRTDRWSYEQYF.

This clonotype was recorded a few times. The rearrangement joins TRBV3-1 to TRBJ2-7, with 11 bases matching TRBD2. The CDR3 is 16 residues long. CDR1 is LGHDT, CDR2 YNNKEL, per germline (reference sequence). Trimming removed 2 bases from V and 1 base from J; junction bases left unmatched: 4. For the CDR3, the DNA is TGTGCCAGCAGCCAATTTAGCGGGGGGGGATCCTACGAGCAGTACTTC. Translation: CASSQFSGGGSYEQYF.

This clonotype was seen more than once but under ten times. CDR3 amino acids: CASSGLLTGELFF. CDR3 nucleotide sequence: TGTGCCAGCAGCGGTCTCTTGACCGGGGAGCTGTTTTTT. The chain employs TRBV12-3 or TRBV12-4 and TRBJ2-2, with D hard to call. CDR3 length: 13 amino acids. The V gene lost 6 bases and the J gene lost 5 bases, with 10 bases spanning the gap.

The gene calls are TRBV4-2 and TRBJ1-2; unclear D gene. Germline values: CDR1 LGHNA, CDR2 YNFKEQ. The CDR3 totals 14 residues. V was pared by 1 base and J by 4 bases, with 10 bases between. In DNA form, the CDR3 reads TGTGCCAGCAGCCAAGGATACGGGAGCTATGGCTACACCTTC. It translates to CASSQGYGSYGYTF.

The table lists this clonotype with a few counts. V is TRBV14 and J is TRBJ2-7; tentatively, D is TRBD2 (6 bases). Germline CDR1 and CDR2: SGHDN and FVKESK. The CDR3 covers 14 residues. The V end was cut by 0 bases, the J end by 4 bases, with 10 bases between. The CDR3 loop reads CASSQEGTRYEQYF. Here the CDR3 DNA reads TGTGCCAGCAGCCAAGAAGGGACTCGGTACGAGCAGTACTTC. The full variable domain, rest sourced from reference TRBV14 and TRBJ2-7, is EAGVTQFPSHSVIEKGQTVTLRCDPISGHDNLYWYRRVMGKEIKFLLHFVKESKQDESGMPNNRFLAERTGGTYSTLKVQPAELEDSGVYFCASSQEGTRYEQYFGPGTRLTVT.

The J gene is TRBJ2-1, the V gene TRBV30; unclear D gene. The CDR3 sequence is 12 residues long. V dropped 2 bases and J dropped 15 bases, with 17 bases sitting between them. Germline values: CDR1 GTSNPN, CDR2 SVGIG (reference sequence). The CDR3 DNA reads TGTGCCTGGAGTAGGGCACCGAGATTCCCGTTCTTC. Amino acid sequence: CAWSRAPRFPFF.

There are a few counts of this clonotype. This chain joins TRBV20-1 and TRBJ1-4; D might be TRBD1 (5 bases). CDR1 and CDR2 (germline): DFQATT, SNEGSKA (reference sequence). V was trimmed by 3 bases and J by 4 bases, leaving 15 bases between them. The CDR3 runs 15 residues. CDR3 nucleotide sequence: TGCAGTGCTAGGCGAACCGGGACTGGTAATGAAAAACTGTTTTTT. It translates to CSARRTGTGNEKLFF.

This chain links TRBV7-9 with TRBJ2-2, with 10 bases fitting TRBD2. CDR3 length: 15 residues. Germline V CDR1 and CDR2: SEHNR, FQNEAQ (reference sequence). The V segment lost 3 bases and the J segment 13 bases; nucleotides outside the gene matches: 11. The CDR3 spells CASSFGTSASPPLFF. CDR3 bases: TGTGCCAGCAGCTTCGGGACTAGCGCTTCTCCCCCGCTGTTTTTT.

This clonotype came up a few times. CDR3 residues: CASTPSGTGYYEQYF. CDR3 DNA: TGTGCCAGCACCCCAAGCGGGACGGGATACTACGAGCAGTACTTC. The chain carries TRBV27 and TRBJ2-7; 7 positions agree with TRBD2. The CDR3 has 15 amino acids. The J segment lost 3 bases and the V segment lost 7 bases, leaving 12 bases of the junction unmatched. Looked up from germline, CDR1 is MNHEY and CDR2 is SMNVEV (reference sequence).

This clonotype was seen only a few times. The J gene is TRBJ2-1, the V gene TRBV5-1; D unresolved. CDR3 length: 14 amino acids. V lost 0 bases, J lost 7 bases, and 11 bases lay in between. The germline CDR1 and CDR2 sequences are SGHRS and YFSETQ. The CDR3 here is CASSLADLRNEQFF. CDR3 nucleotide sequence: TGCGCCAGCAGCTTGGCCGACTTGAGGAATGAGCAGTTCTTC.

This clonotype occurred a few times. The chain uses TRBV12-3 or TRBV12-4 and TRBJ2-5, with D perhaps being TRBD1 or TRBD2 (5 bases each). There are 16 residues in the CDR3. V was pared by 3 bases and J by 4 bases, with 18 bases between. The CDR3 protein is CASSLGEGSELETQYF. The CDR3 nucleotides read TGTGCCAGCAGTTTGGGCGAGGGGTCGGAATTAGAGACCCAGTACTTC.

This clonotype has just a few counts. The V gene is TRBV5-1, the J gene TRBJ2-7; perhaps TRBD1 as D (6 bases). The germline CDR1 and CDR2 sequences are SGHRS and YFSETQ. Trimming left V 3 bases short and J 6 bases short, with 19 bases between. CDR3 length: 15 amino acids. The CDR3 here is CASSSEITGIGEQYF. The CDR3 DNA reads as TGCGCCAGCAGCTCGGAAATTACAGGGATAGGCGAGCAGTACTTC.

This rearrangement joins TRBV18 to TRBJ2-3; 9 bases agree with TRBD2. The CDR3 has 14 amino acids. Trimming removed 2 bases from V and 6 bases from J; junction bases left unmatched: 3. Germline V CDR1 and CDR2: KGHSH, LQKENI. CDR3 sequence reads: CASSPAGGQDTQYF. CDR3 coding DNA: TGTGCCAGCTCACCAGCGGGGGGGCAGGATACGCAGTATTTT.

The rearrangement joins TRBV29-1 to TRBJ2-5; TRBD1 matches at 8 bases. Trimming at V came to 6 bases and at J to 5 bases, leaving 11 bases not matched to a gene. The germline V gene has CDR1 SQVTM and CDR2 ANQGSEA. This CDR3 spans 14 amino acids. CDR3 coding DNA: TGCAGCGTGGAACGATCCAGGGGGCTGGAGACCCAGTACTTC. This codes for CSVERSRGLETQYF.

This clonotype was found a few times. The genes are TRBV12-3 or TRBV12-4 and TRBJ1-1, with D maybe TRBD1 (5 bases). V was shortened by 6 bases and J by 1 base, with 12 bases between the two germline ends. The length of the CDR3 is 14 residues. For the CDR3, the DNA is TGTGCCAGCAGACTCGATACAGGGAACACTGAAGCTTTCTTT. It is translated as CASRLDTGNTEAFF.

This clonotype showed up many times. V and J are TRBV12-3 or TRBV12-4 and TRBJ2-3; D is ambiguous. Trimming took 3 bases from V and 2 from J, leaving 6 bases between them. CDR3 length: 13 amino acids. In DNA, the CDR3 is TGTGCCAGCAGTTTTTTAGCCACAGATACGCAGTATTTT. Its protein is CASSFLATDTQYF.

In this sample, this clonotype turned up a few times. The chain recombines TRBV3-1 with TRBJ2-5; D gene unclear. V was cut by 3 bases and J by 5 bases, with 13 bases left in between. There are 14 residues in the CDR3. Germline V gene sequence: CDR1 LGHDT, CDR2 YNNKEL (reference sequence). The CDR3: CASSQATTFETQYF. The CDR3 DNA follows: TGTGCCAGCAGCCAGGCGACGACTTTCGAGACCCAGTACTTC.

This clonotype was seen only a few times. This chain uses TRBV29-1 with TRBJ1-1; 9 nucleotides align to TRBD1. CDR3 size: 13 residues. The V and J ends lost 6 bases and 2 bases, in that order; junction bases with no gene match: 4. Germline CDR1 and CDR2: SQVTM and ANQGSEA. The CDR3 DNA is TGCAGCGTGGGGACAGGGTATAACACTGAAGCTTTCTTT. As protein: CSVGTGYNTEAFF.

The CDR3 protein is CASRQDRILYGYTF. The CDR3 bases are TGTGCCAGCAGGCAAGACAGAATCCTCTATGGCTACACCTTC. The chain joins TRBV6-1 to TRBJ1-2, with D perhaps matching TRBD1 (5 bases). Germline-derived CDR1 and CDR2 are MNHNS and SASEGT. V was pared by 6 bases and J by 4 bases, with 15 bases between. The CDR3 runs 14 residues.

This rearrangement joins TRBV30 to TRBJ2-5; D perhaps matches TRBD1 (5 bases). Per germline, CDR1 GTSNPN and CDR2 SVGIG (reference sequence). V was shortened by 5 bases and J by 2 bases, with 12 bases between the two germline ends. The CDR3 runs 13 residues. The CDR3 spells CAWLGPGQETQYF. The CDR3 DNA reads as TGTGCCTGGTTAGGGCCAGGGCAAGAGACCCAGTACTTC.

The chain combines TRBV5-1 with TRBJ2-1; tentative D call: TRBD2 (7 bases). CDR3 size: 13 residues. Germline CDR1 reads SGHRS; CDR2 reads YFSETQ. The V and J ends lost 6 bases and 7 bases respectively, with 14 bases between them. The CDR3, as DNA: TGCGCCAGCACCTGGGGAGGGGGTAATGAGCAGTTCTTC. Translating it yields CASTWGGGNEQFF.

This clonotype was detected a few times. The V call is TRBV6-1, the J call TRBJ1-1; 9 nucleotides match TRBD1. Looked up from germline, CDR1 is MNHNS and CDR2 is SASEGT. V trimming: 6 bases; J trimming: 4 bases; junction bases outside the gene matches: 9. The CDR3 is 15 amino acids. CDR3 protein: CASRGWDRDPTEAFF. The CDR3 nucleotides read TGTGCCAGCAGAGGCTGGGACAGGGACCCCACTGAAGCTTTCTTT.

A few counts support this clonotype. J is TRBJ1-2 and V is TRBV15; unclear D gene. From germline, CDR1 is LNHNV and CDR2 YYDKDF (reference sequence). The germline V and J ends were trimmed by 1 base and 8 bases, with 8 bases remaining between them. The CDR3 has 12 residues. The CDR3, as DNA: TGTGCCACCAGCAGAGGTGGTATCGGCTACACCTTC. The encoded protein is CATSRGGIGYTF.

The V call is TRBV7-2, the J call TRBJ2-5; 9 bases are shared with TRBD2. V lost 4 bases to trimming and J lost 9 bases; unmatched junction nucleotides: 6. This CDR3 has 13 amino acids. Germline V gene lookup returns CDR1 SGHTA and CDR2 FQGNSA. The CDR3: CASSSQAGGPQYF. The DNA for the CDR3 is TGTGCCAGCAGCTCCCAGGCGGGGGGGCCCCAGTACTTC. Supplemented by reference TRBV7-2 and TRBJ2-5, the full variable domain reads GAGVSQSPSNKVTEKGKDVELRCDPISGHTALYWYRQSLGQGLEFLIYFQGNSAPDKSGLPSDRFSAERTGGSVSTLTIQRTQQEDSAVYLCASSSQAGGPQYFGPGTRLLVL.

Only a few counts were recorded for this clonotype. This sequence joins TRBV20-1 and TRBJ2-7, with 10 bases matching TRBD2. Germline V gene lookup returns CDR1 DFQATT and CDR2 SNEGSKA (reference sequence). Losses at the gene ends were 7 bases for V and 3 bases for J; bases not matched to a gene: 3. The CDR3 loop spans 12 amino acids. The CDR3 bases are TGCAGTGGAGCGGGAGGGGTCTACGAGCAGTACTTC. Translated, it gives CSGAGGVYEQYF.

This chain connects TRBV15 to TRBJ2-7; 7 nucleotides line up with TRBD2. CDR1 is LNHNV and CDR2 is YYDKDF in the germline V gene (reference sequence). The V and J ends lost 0 bases and 7 bases, in that order; junction bases with no gene match: 9. The CDR3 sequence is 15 residues long. CDR3 in DNA: TGTGCCACCAGCAGAGATCTGGGGGGGGGAGAAGAGCAGTACTTC. It specifies CATSRDLGGGEEQYF.